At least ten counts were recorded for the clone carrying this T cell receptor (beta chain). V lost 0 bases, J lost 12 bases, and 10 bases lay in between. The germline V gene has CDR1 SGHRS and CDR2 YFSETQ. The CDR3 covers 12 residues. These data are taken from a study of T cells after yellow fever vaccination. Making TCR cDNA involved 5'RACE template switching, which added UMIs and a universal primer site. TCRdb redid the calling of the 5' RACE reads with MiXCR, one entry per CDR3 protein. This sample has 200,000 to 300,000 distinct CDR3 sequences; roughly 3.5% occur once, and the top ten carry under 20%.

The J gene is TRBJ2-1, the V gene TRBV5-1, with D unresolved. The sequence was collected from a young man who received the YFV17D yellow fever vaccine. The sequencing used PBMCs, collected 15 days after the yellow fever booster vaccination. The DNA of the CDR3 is TGCGCCAGCAGCTTGGGCTCTAGAGGGCAGTTCTTC. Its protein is CASSLGSRGQFF.